This TCR beta chain stems from a study of response to subunit inactivated influenza vaccine. This clonotype was counted ten times or more. TCRdb ran MiXCR on the RT-PCR reads and lists one entry per CDR3 protein. This table holds roughly 190,000 distinct CDR3 sequences, less than 15% found once. Germline loops: CDR1 SGHRS, CDR2 YFSETQ. The ends were cut back, 2 bases at V and 0 bases at J, with 9 bases in the middle. The CDR3 covers 14 residues. This sample also appeared in a second study, on T cells expressing NK-cell markers. This second study says: Libraries used 5'RACE template switching adding universal primer site and UMIs. The TCR beta repertoires originated in sorted CD3+CD56+NKG2C+, CD3+CD56+NKG2C- and CD3+CD56-NKG2C+ T cells. There were seven HCMV-seropositive donors and one seronegative donor among the eight sequenced. The study found dominant NKG2C+ clonotypes at roughly 1.0-7.0% of CD8+ T cells in 5 or 6 donors. Several of the donors also had these clonotypes leading their CD3+CD56-NKG2C+ fraction.

This material consisted of CD8+ T cells sorted from PBMCs, taken 12 days after vaccination. The source of this sequence is a man aged 50 or older who received an inactivated influenza vaccine. V usage is TRBV5-1 and J usage is TRBJ2-7, with D possibly TRBD2 on 5 matching bases. The CDR3 nucleotides are TGCGCCAGCAGCTTAGGGAGCGGCTCCTACGAGCAGTACTTC. It specifies CASSLGSGSYEQYF.